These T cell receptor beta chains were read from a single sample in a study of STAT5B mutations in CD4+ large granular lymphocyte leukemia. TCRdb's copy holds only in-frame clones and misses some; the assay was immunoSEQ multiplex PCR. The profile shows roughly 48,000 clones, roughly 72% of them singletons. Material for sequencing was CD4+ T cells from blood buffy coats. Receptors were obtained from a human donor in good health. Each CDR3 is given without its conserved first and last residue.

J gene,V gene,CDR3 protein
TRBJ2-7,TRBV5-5,ASRAGTGLYEQY
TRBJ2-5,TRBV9,ATLGRGGEQETQY
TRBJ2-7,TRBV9,ASSVDLAGGREQY
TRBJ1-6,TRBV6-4,ASSDSGGYNSPLH
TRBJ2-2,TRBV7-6,ASSPTGGKNTGELF
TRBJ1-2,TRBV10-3,AISDGPEGGYT
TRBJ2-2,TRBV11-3,ASTKRGGDGGGELF
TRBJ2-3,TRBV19,ASRGLRGGRADTQY
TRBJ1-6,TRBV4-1,ASSQDFWAQGPYNSPLH
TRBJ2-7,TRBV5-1,ASKGGVDSLSYEQY
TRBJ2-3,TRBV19,ASSPRTSPDTQY
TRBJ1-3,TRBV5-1,ASSLGTPGSGNTIY
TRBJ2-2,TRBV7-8,ASSPNIRARTGELF
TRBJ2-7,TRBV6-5,ASSFSGGAIYEQY
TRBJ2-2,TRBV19,ASGETGSTGELF
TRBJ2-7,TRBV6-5,ASNGQGTYEQY
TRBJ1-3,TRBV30,AWGEGIGNTIY
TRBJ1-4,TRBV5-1,ASSIGQSGEKLF
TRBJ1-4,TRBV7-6,ASRQGAGEKLF
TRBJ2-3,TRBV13,ASSPPGATDTQY
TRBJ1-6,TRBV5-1,ASSLAGHESNSPLH
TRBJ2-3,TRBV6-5,ASTRGSTDTQY
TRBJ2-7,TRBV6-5,ASTLGDGSYEQY
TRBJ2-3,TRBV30,AWSRLAGGLTQY
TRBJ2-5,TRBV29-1,SVAFQETQY
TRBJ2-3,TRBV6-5,ASSYGVAGGTNTQY
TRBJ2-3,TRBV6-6,ASSGGQGNTDTQY
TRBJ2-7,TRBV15,ATSRDRASSYEQY
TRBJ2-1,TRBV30,AWSPGQLQF
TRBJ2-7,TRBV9,ASSPRAGVASSYEQY
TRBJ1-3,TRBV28,ASSLWASRDGNTIY
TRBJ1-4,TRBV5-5,ASSLTGADNEKLF
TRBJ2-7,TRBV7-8,ASSLGLAGRHEQY
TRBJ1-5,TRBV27,ASSPGTRHQPQH
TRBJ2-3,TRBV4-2,ASSQEFGGSVNTQY
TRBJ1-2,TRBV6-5,ASRGLAWPYGYT
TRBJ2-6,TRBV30,AWSRTGGLSGANVLT
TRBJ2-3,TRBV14,ASSTRLAGAFTDTQY
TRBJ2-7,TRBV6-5,ASSSFDRDGEQY
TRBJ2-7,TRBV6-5,ASSYADRGDYEQY
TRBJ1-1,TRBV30,AWSTRGRLGAF
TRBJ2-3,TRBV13,ASSGTGGWDTQY